The 6 T cell receptor beta chains below come from one sample, sequenced in a study of cytomegalovirus exposure and HLA in healthy donors. The primer mix had 60 Vbeta and 13 Jbeta primers. TCRdb's copy holds only in-frame clones and misses some; the assay was immunoSEQ multiplex PCR. The table has approximately 100,000 clones, around 68% seen once; the top ten hold 2% to 3%. Sequenced sample: PBMCs. These receptors originate from a man aged 50 to 60 in good health and CMV-seronegative.

This chain links TRBV18 with TRBJ1-1; 10 nucleotides match TRBD1. The germline CDR1 and CDR2 sequences are KGHSH and LQKENI. V lost 3 bases, J lost 4 bases, and 5 bases stayed unmatched. CDR3 size: 15 residues. The CDR3, as DNA: TGTGCCAGCTCACCGGGGACAGGGGAGAGCACTGAAGCTTTCTTT. Its protein is CASSPGTGESTEAFF.

The chain carries TRBV27 and TRBJ1-2, with 8 bases fitting TRBD1. The junction had 12 bases not matched to a gene; V was cut back by 5 bases and J by 4 bases. The CDR3 spans 16 residues. Germline V lookup: CDR1 MNHEY, CDR2 SMNVEV (reference sequence). The CDR3 loop is CASSLMGQAGFYGYTF. The CDR3 nucleotides are TGTGCCAGCAGTCTAATGGGACAGGCCGGATTCTATGGCTACACCTTC.

This chain joins TRBV2 and TRBJ1-5; TRBD1 agrees at 7 bases. The CDR3 loop spans 14 amino acids. The V gene end was trimmed by 5 bases and the J gene end by 7 bases; junction bases not matched to a gene: 8. Germline V CDR1 and CDR2: SNHLY, FYNNEI. CDR3 bases: TGTGCCAGCAGTTTTGGACAGGACCTACAGCCCCAGCATTTT. This codes for CASSFGQDLQPQHF.

Remarks on this clone: Germline is not matched at one junction end, which may reflect a read error. This chain connects TRBV11-2 to TRBJ2-1, with D perhaps matching TRBD2 (5 bases). Germline assignment: CDR1 SGHAT and CDR2 FQNNGV. The CDR3 totals 15 residues. CDR3 sequence: CASSFGGALYNQQFF. The CDR3 coding sequence is TGTGCCAGCAGCTTTGGAGGCGCCCTCTACAATCAGCAGTTCTTC.

As regards this clone: Germline and junction disagree at one end, which may indicate a read error. The CDR3 DNA is TGTTCCAGCAGCCACAGCGGGGCTGGCTACACCTTC. Amino acid sequence: CSSSHSGAGYTF. The genes are TRBV7-9 and TRBJ1-2; maybe TRBD1 (5 bases). Germline loops: CDR1 SEHNR, CDR2 FQNEAQ (reference sequence). This CDR3 is 12 amino acids long.

For this clone: A junction boundary mismatches the germline segment, possibly from a read error. The gene calls are TRBV10-1 and TRBJ2-1; 7 nucleotides agree with TRBD2. CDR3 size: 15 residues. CDR1 and CDR2 from the germline V gene are WNHNN and SYGVQD (reference sequence). This chain's CDR3 is CASSELASGYNEQFF. CDR3 nucleotides: TGCGCCAGCAGCGAGTTGGCTAGCGGTTACAATGAGCAGTTCTTC.